This T cell receptor (beta chain) was documented in a study of beta chain features in type 1 diabetes. Study outcomes and limitations: Although PCR might favor shorter templates, it would do so equally in patients and controls. People with Type 1 diabetes carried modestly yet significantly shorter TCRB CDR3s in all four CD4+ subsets. For TCRB rearrangement, an influence of HLA type remained unresolved here.

Since all of the isolated RNA was reverse transcribed, expressed TCRB transcripts were what got sequenced. The method was immunoSEQ multiplex PCR; TCRdb's version includes in-frame clones alone and lacks a portion of them. The data show roughly 250,000 clones, 9.6% seen once. The CDR3 covers 13 residues. Germline V gives CDR1 SGHNT, CDR2 YYREEE (reference sequence). Trimming left V 4 bases short and J 5 bases short, with 12 bases between. This clone came up a few times. What it binds is unknown. The V and J genes are TRBV5-4 and TRBJ2-5; TRBD2 might be the D (7 bases). The sample comprised naive CD4+ T cells from blood. The sequence derives from a woman younger than 35 in good health. The CDR3 bases are TGTGCCAGCAGCCAACGGGGGGCGGAGACCCAGTACTTC. Protein sequence: CASSQRGAETQYF.